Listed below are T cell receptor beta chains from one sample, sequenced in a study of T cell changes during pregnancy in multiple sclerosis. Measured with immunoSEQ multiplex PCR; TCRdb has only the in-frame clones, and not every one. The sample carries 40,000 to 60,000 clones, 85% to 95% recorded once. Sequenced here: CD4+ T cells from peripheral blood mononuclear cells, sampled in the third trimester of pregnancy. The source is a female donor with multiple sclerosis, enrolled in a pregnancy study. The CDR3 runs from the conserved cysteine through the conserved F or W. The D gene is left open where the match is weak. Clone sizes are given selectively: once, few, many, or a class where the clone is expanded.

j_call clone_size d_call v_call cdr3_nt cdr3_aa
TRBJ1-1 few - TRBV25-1 TGTGCCACCGTTATGAACACTGAAGCTTTCTTT CATVMNTEAFF
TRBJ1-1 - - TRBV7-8 TGTGCCAGCACCCCCTCGGGTCGTCGGCGAACTGAAGCTTTCTTT CASTPSGRRRTEAFF
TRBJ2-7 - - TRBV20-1 TGCAGTGCTAGAACTGCCTACGAGCAGTACTTC CSARTAYEQYF
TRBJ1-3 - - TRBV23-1 TGCGCCAGCGAGTTGGGAAACACCATATATTTT CASELGNTIYF
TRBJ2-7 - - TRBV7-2 TGTGCCAGCAGCTTAGACCGTAGCTCCTACGAGCAGTACTTC CASSLDRSSYEQYF
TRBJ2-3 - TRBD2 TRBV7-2 TGTGCCAGCAGTCGGGGGACTAGCCAAACCACAGATACGCAGTATTTT CASSRGTSQTTDTQYF
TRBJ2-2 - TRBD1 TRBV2 TGTGCCAGCAGTGCCCGGGACAGGGTCGTAACCGGGGAGCTGTTTTTT CASSARDRVVTGELFF
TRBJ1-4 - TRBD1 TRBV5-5 TGTGCCAGCAGCGCCCCGGGACAGGGGTATGAAAAACTGTTTTTT CASSAPGQGYEKLFF
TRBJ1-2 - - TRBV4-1 TGCGCCAGCAGCCAAGATTTAGTCTATGGCTACACCTTC CASSQDLVYGYTF
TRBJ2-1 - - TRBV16 TGTGCCAGCAGCCAATCCGCAGGGGTAGATGAGCAGTTCTTC CASSQSAGVDEQFF
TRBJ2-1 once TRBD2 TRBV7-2 TGTGCCAGCAGCTTAAAACGGGGCGGGGCGGGGGATGAGCAGTTCTTC CASSLKRGGAGDEQFF
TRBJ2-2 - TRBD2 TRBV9 TGTGCCAGCAGCGTAGCTGGGGGGGTCACCGGGGAGCTGTTTTTT CASSVAGGVTGELFF
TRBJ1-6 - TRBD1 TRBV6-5 TGTGCCAGCAGCCAAGACAGGGGCGGAAGGGCACCCCTCCACTTT CASSQDRGGRAPLHF
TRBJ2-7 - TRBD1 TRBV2 TGTGCCAGCAGGGGGGGACAGGGCCTCTACGAGCAGTACTTC CASRGGQGLYEQYF
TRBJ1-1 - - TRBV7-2 TGTGCCAGCAGCTTAGTAGGAGGGAGCGGGAACACTGAAGCTTTCTTT CASSLVGGSGNTEAFF
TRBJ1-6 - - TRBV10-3 TGTGCCATTCAGGGGAGTCCTCGGGATTCACCCCTCCACTTT CAIQGSPRDSPLHF
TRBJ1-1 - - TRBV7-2 TGTGCCAGCAGCTTAGGACAGAACACTGAAGCTTTCTTT CASSLGQNTEAFF
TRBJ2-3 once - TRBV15 TGTGCCACCAGCAGAGCGGGGGAGATCACAGATACGCAGTATTTT CATSRAGEITDTQYF
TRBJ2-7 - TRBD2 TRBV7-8 TGTGCCAGCAGCTCGGGGGGGGTTGCCTACGAGCAGTACTTC CASSSGGVAYEQYF
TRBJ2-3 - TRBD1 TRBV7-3 TGTGCCAGCAGCTTGGGACAGGGACTGGCGCAGTATTTT CASSLGQGLAQYF
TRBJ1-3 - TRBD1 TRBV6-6 TGTGCCAGCAGGGAAGGGACAGGGGAAGGAAACACCATATATTTT CASREGTGEGNTIYF
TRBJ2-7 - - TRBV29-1 TGCAGCGTACGGGACAACTACGAGCAGTACTTC CSVRDNYEQYF
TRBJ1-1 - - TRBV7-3 TGTGCCAGCAGCTTAGGGGTCGGGGCTGAAGCTTTCTTT CASSLGVGAEAFF
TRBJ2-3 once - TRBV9 TGTGCCAGCAGCGTAAAACCTCAGGGCGACACGCAGTATTTT CASSVKPQGDTQYF
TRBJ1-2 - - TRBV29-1 TGCAGCGTTCAGGGGATGAGGGATGGCTACACCTTC CSVQGMRDGYTF
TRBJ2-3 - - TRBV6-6 TGTGCCAGCAGTTACCTCACAGATACGCAGTATTTT CASSYLTDTQYF
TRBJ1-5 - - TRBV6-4 TGTGCCAGCAGTGATGGCCGCAATCAGCCCCAGCATTTT CASSDGRNQPQHF
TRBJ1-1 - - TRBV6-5 TGTGCCACCCTTCTTCCGGGGTCAAACACTGAAGCTTTCTTT CATLLPGSNTEAFF
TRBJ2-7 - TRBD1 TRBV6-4 TGTGCCAGCAGTGACGGTCGACAGGGTCCCTACGAGCAGTACTTC CASSDGRQGPYEQYF
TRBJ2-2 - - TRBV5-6 TGTGCCAGCAGCTTGGGACTTCTTAACACCGGGGAGCTGTTTTTT CASSLGLLNTGELFF
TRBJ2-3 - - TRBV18 TGTGCCAGCTCACCACCCACTCTTTACACAGATACGCAGTATTTT CASSPPTLYTDTQYF
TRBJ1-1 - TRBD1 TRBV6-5 TGTGCCAGCAGTCGGGACAGTAGCCTGAACACTGAAGCTTTCTTT CASSRDSSLNTEAFF
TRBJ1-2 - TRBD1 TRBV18 TGTGCCAGCTCTCCAGGGGGGGGAGACTATGGCTACACCTTC CASSPGGGDYGYTF
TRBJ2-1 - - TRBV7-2 TGTGCCAGCAGCCCGGGTTTCGGGGATGAGCAGTTCTTC CASSPGFGDEQFF
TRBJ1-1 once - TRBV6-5 TGTGCCAGCAGTTATCGACCCTCCTCGGGCACTGAAGCTTTCTTT CASSYRPSSGTEAFF
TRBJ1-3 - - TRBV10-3 TGTGCCACTGGGAGAAGCTCTGGAAACACCATATATTTT CATGRSSGNTIYF
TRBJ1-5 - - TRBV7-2 TGTGCCAGCAGTCCTAGCCGGGGTTCTGGTCAGCCCCAGCATTTT CASSPSRGSGQPQHF
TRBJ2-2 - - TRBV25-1 TGTGCCAGCAGTGTTTTTGGGCAGCGGGCCGGGGAGCTGTTTTTT CASSVFGQRAGELFF
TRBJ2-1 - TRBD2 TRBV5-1 TGCGCCAGCTGGAGTGGCGGGGGGTACAATGAGCAGTTCTTC CASWSGGGYNEQFF
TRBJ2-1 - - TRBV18 TGTGCCAGCTCACATCTTCCAGGGGATGGTGGTGAGCAGTTCTTC CASSHLPGDGGEQFF
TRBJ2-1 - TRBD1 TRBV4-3 TGCGCCAGCAGCCAAGATGGTTCACAGGGGCCCTACAATGAGCAGTTCTTC CASSQDGSQGPYNEQFF
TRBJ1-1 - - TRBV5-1 TGCGCCAGCAGCTTGGTCGGTAGCTGTTGCACTGAAGCTTTCTTT CASSLVGSCCTEAFF
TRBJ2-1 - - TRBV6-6 TGTGCCAGCAGCCACCGCCGGTACAATGAGCAGTTCTTC CASSHRRYNEQFF
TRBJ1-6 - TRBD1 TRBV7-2 TGTGCCAGCACCGAACAGCCTAGGACAGGAAATTCACCCCTCCACTTT CASTEQPRTGNSPLHF
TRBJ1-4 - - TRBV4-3 TGCGCCAGCAGCCAGGACCTGACAGGCTTGGGGGAAAAACTGTTTTTT CASSQDLTGLGEKLFF
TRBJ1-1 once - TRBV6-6 TGTGCCAGCAGTATCGGGCCTAGGGGGAACACTGAAGCTTTCTTT CASSIGPRGNTEAFF
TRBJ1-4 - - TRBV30 TGTGCCTCAACGCGTCGTTCCCATGAAAAACTGTTTTTT CASTRRSHEKLFF
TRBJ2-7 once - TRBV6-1 TGTGCCAGCAGTGTACAGGCATACGAGCAGTACTTC CASSVQAYEQYF
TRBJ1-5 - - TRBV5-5 TGTGCCAGCAGCTTGTCCAGTATGGGCAATCAGCCCCAGCATTTT CASSLSSMGNQPQHF
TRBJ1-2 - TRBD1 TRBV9 TGTGCCAGCAGCCCCCGATCGGGACAGGGAAACTATGGCTACACCTTC CASSPRSGQGNYGYTF
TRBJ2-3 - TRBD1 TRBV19 TGTGCCAGTAGCACACACCGGGACAGTGGTCTCACAGATACGCAGTATTTT CASSTHRDSGLTDTQYF
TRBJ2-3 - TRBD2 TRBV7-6 TGTGCCAGCAGCGCGGGACTAGGTAGAGATACGCAGTATTTT CASSAGLGRDTQYF
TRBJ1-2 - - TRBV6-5 TGTGCCAGCAGCCCAGAACAGGGCACAGGCTATGGCTACACCTTC CASSPEQGTGYGYTF
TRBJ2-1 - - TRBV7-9 TGTGCCAGCAGTTTATACACAGGGAACTACAATGAGCAGTTCTTC CASSLYTGNYNEQFF
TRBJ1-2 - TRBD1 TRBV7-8 TGTGCCAGCAGCTACAGGGGGCTCGGCTATGGCTACACCTTC CASSYRGLGYGYTF
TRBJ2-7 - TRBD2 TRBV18 TGTGCCAGCTCACCGACTAGCCCAAGGACCTACGAGCAGTACTTC CASSPTSPRTYEQYF
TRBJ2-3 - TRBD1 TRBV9 TGTGCCAGCAGCGTCTTTAGGGGACAGGGCACAGATACGCAGTATTTT CASSVFRGQGTDTQYF
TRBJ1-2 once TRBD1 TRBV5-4 TGTGCCAGCACCAAACAGGGGAACTATGGCTACACCTTC CASTKQGNYGYTF
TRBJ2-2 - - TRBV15 TGTGCCACCAGTGACTGGAACACCGGGGAGCTGTTTTTT CATSDWNTGELFF
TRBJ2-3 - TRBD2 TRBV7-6 TGTGCCAGCAGCTTAGAGGGCGGGGGGTCCACAGATACGCAGTATTTT CASSLEGGGSTDTQYF